Given below is one T cell receptor (beta chain) in context. The CDR3 runs 14 residues. Deletions cut 4 bases from V and 4 bases from J, with 13 bases between. The germline gives CDR1 SNHLY, CDR2 FYNNEI. The data were produced by immunoSEQ multiplex PCR, yet TCRdb's version contains in-frame clones alone and is incomplete. The sample carries approximately 100,000 clones, around 73% recorded once. This specimen belongs to a study of cytotoxic CD8 clonotypes in ibrutinib-treated CLL. Here the sequenced sample was PBMCs, taken after 12 months of ibrutinib treatment. The V call is TRBV2, the J call TRBJ1-2; D is perhaps TRBD1 (5 bases). The receptor was isolated from a human donor with chronic lymphocytic leukemia. The CDR3 DNA reads as TGTGCCAGCAGTGCTTCCGGGACCCGCTATGGCTACACCTTC. It codes for CASSASGTRYGYTF.